This T cell receptor beta chain was identified in a study of T cell clonotyping in hematopoietic cell transplantation. This clone was picked up a small number of times. The antigen remains undetermined. Overall study findings and caveats: Few recipient clonotypes overlapped donors; over 95% were de novo at given depth. Cells were unsorted, so CD4 and CD8 contributions were not separated. After transplant, recipient diversity fell while pathologically expanded clonotypes grew through day 180.

Using immunoSEQ multiplex PCR, the repertoire was profiled, and TCRdb retains in-frame clones only, with some absent. The sample has 12,000 or so clones, under 55% seen once. The length of the CDR3 is 14 residues. Germline V gives CDR1 SEHNR, CDR2 FQNEAQ (reference sequence). J was trimmed by 2 bases and V by 3 bases; bases with no gene match: 3. The TCR comes from a man aged 50-59 years in good health. Some clones in this sample may be carry-over from other donors' samples. The sample taken for sequencing was peripheral blood mononuclear cells. The chain links TRBV7-9 to TRBJ2-7; 8 bases line up with TRBD2. The CDR3 DNA sequence: TGTGCCAGCAGCTTTCAGCGGGGGCCCTACGAGCAGTACTTC. As protein: CASSFQRGPYEQYF.